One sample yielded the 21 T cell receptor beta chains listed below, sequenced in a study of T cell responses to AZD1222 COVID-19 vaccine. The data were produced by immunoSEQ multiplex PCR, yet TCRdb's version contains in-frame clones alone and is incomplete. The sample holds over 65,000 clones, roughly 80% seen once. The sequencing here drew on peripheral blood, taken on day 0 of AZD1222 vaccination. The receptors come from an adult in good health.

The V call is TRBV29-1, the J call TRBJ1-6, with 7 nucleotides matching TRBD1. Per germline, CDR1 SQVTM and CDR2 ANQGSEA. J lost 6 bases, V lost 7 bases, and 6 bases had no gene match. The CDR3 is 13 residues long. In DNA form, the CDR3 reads TGCAGCGCTGCGACAGGGTTTAATTCACCCCTCCACTTT. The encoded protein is CSAATGFNSPLHF.

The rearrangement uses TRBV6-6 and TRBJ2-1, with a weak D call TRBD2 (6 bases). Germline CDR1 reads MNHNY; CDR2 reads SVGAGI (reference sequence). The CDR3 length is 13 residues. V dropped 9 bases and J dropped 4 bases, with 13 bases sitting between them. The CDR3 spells CASLAVRYNEQFF. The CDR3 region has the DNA TGTGCCAGTTTAGCGGTCAGATACAATGAGCAGTTCTTC.

The CDR3 region has the DNA TGTGCCACCGCACAGCTTGGGGGAGAGACCCAGTACTTC. This translates into CATAQLGGETQYF. The V and J genes are TRBV15 and TRBJ2-5; possibly TRBD1 or TRBD2 for D (5 bases each). The length of the CDR3 is 13 residues. V lost 8 bases and J lost 4, with 14 bases in between. Germline V gives CDR1 LNHNV, CDR2 YYDKDF (reference sequence).

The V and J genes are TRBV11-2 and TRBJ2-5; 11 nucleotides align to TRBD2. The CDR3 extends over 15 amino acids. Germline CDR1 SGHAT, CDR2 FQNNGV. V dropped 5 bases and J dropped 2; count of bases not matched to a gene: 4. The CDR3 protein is CASSARLAGQETQYF. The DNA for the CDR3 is TGTGCCAGCAGCGCAAGACTAGCGGGACAAGAGACCCAGTACTTC.

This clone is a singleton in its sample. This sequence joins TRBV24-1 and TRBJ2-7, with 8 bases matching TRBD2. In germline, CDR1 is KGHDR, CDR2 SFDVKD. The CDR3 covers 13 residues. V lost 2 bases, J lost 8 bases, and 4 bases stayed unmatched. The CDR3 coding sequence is TGTGCCACCAGTGATTCATTAGCGGGGAAGCAGTACTTC. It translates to CATSDSLAGKQYF.

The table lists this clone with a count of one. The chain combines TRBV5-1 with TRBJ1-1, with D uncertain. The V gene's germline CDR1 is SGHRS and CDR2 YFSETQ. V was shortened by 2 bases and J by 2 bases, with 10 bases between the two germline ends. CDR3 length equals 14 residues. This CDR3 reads CASSFQDGNTEAFF. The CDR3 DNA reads TGCGCCAGCAGCTTTCAGGACGGTAACACTGAAGCTTTCTTT.

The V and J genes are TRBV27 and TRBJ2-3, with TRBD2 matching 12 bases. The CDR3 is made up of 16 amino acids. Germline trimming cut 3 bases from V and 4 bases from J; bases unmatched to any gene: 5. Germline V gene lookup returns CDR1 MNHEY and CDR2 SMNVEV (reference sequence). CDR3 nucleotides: TGTGCCAGCAGTTTGACTAGCGGGAGTCGCCCAGATACGCAGTATTTT. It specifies CASSLTSGSRPDTQYF.

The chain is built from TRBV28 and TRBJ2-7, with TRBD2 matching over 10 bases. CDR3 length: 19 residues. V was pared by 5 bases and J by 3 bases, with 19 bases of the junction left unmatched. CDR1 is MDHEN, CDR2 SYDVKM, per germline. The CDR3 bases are TGTGCCAGCAGTCCACCCGGGACCAGCGGGAGGGCCCGGGTCTACGAGCAGTACTTC. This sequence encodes CASSPPGTSGRARVYEQYF.

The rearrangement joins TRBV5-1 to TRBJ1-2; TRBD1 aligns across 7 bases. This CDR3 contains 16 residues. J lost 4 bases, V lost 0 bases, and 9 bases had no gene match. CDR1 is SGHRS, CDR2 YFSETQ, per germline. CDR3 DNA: TGCGCCAGCAGCTTGGGGGCCCAGGGGGAAGGCTATGGCTACACCTTC. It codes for CASSLGAQGEGYGYTF.

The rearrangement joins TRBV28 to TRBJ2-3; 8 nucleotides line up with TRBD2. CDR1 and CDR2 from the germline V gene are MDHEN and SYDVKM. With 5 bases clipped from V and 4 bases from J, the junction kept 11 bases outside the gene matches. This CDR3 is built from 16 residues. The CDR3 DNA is TGTGCCAGCAGTACCTTCCCGGGAGGGGGGGCAGATACGCAGTATTTT. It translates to CASSTFPGGGADTQYF.

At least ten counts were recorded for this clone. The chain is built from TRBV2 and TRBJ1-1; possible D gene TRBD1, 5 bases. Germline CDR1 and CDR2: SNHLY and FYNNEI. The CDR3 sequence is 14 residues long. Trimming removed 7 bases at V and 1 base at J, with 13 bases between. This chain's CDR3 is CASTRRGGNTEAFF. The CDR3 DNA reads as TGTGCCAGCACCAGGCGGGGGGGGAACACTGAAGCTTTCTTT. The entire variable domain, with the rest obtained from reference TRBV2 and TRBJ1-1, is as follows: EPEVTQTPSHQVTQMGQEVILRCVPISNHLYFYWYRQILGQKVEFLVSFYNNEISEKSEIFDDQFSVERPDGSNFTLKIRSTKLEDSAMYFCASTRRGGNTEAFFGQGTRLTVV.

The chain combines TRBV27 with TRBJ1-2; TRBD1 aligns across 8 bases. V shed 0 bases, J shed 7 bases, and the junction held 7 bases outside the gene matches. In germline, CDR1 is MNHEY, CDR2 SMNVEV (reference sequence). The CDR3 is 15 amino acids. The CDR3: CASSLSTRGQSGYTF. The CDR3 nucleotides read TGTGCCAGCAGTTTATCGACCAGGGGGCAATCTGGCTACACCTTC.

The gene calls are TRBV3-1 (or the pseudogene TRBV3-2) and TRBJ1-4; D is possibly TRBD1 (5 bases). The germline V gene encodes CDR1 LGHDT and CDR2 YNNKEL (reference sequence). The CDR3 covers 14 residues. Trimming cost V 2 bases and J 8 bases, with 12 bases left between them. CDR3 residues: CASSQKPGLEKLFF. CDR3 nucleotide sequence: TGTGCCAGCAGCCAAAAACCAGGGTTGGAAAAACTGTTTTTT.

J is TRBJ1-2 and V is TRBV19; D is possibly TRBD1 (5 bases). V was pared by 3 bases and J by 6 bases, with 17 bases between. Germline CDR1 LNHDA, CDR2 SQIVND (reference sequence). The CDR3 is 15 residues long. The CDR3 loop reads CASSIRDPGMDGYTF. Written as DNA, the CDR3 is TGTGCCAGTAGTATTAGGGACCCAGGGATGGATGGCTACACCTTC. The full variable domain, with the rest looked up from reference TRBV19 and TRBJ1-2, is DGGITQSPKYLFRKEGQNVTLSCEQNLNHDAMYWYRQDPGQGLRLIYYSQIVNDFQKGDIAEGYSVSREKKESFPLTVTSAQKNPTAFYLCASSIRDPGMDGYTFGSGTRLTVV.

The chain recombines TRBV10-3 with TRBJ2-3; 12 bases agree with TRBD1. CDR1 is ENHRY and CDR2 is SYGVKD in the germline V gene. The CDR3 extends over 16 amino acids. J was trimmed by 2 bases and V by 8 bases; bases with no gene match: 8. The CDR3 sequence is CAISGTGGADTDTQYF. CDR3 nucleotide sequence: TGTGCCATCTCCGGGACAGGGGGCGCAGACACAGATACGCAGTATTTT.

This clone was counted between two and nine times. CDR3 in DNA: TGCGCCAGCAGGCGGACAAGCACGAACACCGGGGAGCTGTTTTTT. Protein sequence: CASRRTSTNTGELFF. J is TRBJ2-2 and V is TRBV5-1, with D possibly being TRBD1 (5 bases). Germline V gene lookup returns CDR1 SGHRS and CDR2 YFSETQ. The germline V and J ends were trimmed by 5 bases and 0 bases, with 11 bases remaining between them. The CDR3 covers 15 residues.

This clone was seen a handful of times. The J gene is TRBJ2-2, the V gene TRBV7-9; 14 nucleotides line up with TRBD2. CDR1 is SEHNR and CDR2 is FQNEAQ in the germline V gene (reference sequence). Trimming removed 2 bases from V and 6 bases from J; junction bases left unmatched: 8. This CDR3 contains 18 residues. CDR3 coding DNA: TGTGCCAGCAGCTTATTAGGGGGACTAGCGGGAGACCCCGGGGAGCTGTTTTTT. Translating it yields CASSLLGGLAGDPGELFF.

The CDR3 sequence is CASSLAPSSYEQYF. Written as DNA, the CDR3 is TGCGCCAGCAGCTTGGCCCCTAGCTCCTACGAGCAGTACTTC. The chain couples TRBV5-1 to TRBJ2-7; D remains unclear. Between the trimmed V and J ends, which lost 0 bases and 0 bases, there was a span of 7 bases. From germline, CDR1 is SGHRS and CDR2 YFSETQ. This CDR3 is built from 14 residues.

The CDR3 DNA is TGTGCCAGCAGTTTTGGGACAGGGGGGGAGACCCAGTACTTC. Its protein product is CASSFGTGGETQYF. V gene TRBV27 combines with J gene TRBJ2-5; TRBD1 matches at 11 bases. CDR1 and CDR2 from the germline V gene are MNHEY and SMNVEV (reference sequence). Unmatched junction bases numbered 2, after V lost 3 bases and J lost 5 bases. This CDR3 has 14 amino acids.

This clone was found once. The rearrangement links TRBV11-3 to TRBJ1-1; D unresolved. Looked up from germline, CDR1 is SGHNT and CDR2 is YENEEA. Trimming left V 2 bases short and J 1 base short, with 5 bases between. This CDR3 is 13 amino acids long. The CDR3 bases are TGTGCCAGCAGCTTACTAGGGAACACTGAAGCTTTCTTT. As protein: CASSLLGNTEAFF.

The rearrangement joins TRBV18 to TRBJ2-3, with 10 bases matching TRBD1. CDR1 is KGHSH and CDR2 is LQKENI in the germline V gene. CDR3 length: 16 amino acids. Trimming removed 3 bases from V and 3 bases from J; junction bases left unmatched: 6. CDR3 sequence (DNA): TGTGCCAGCTCACCTAGGAGGACAGGGGGAACAGATACGCAGTATTTT. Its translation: CASSPRRTGGTDTQYF.